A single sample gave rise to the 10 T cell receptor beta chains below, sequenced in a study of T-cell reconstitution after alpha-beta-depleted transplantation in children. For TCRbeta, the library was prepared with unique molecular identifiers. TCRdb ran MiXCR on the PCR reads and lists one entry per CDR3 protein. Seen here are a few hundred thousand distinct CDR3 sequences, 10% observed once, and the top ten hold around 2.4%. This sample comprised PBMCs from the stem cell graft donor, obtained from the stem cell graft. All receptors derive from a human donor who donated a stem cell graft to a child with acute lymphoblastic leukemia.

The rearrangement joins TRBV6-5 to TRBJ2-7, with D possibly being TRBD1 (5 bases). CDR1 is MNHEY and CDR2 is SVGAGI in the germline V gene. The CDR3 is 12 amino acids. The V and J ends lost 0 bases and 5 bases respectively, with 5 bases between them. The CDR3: CASSYSGHEQYF. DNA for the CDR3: TGTGCCAGCAGTTACTCGGGGCACGAGCAGTACTTC.

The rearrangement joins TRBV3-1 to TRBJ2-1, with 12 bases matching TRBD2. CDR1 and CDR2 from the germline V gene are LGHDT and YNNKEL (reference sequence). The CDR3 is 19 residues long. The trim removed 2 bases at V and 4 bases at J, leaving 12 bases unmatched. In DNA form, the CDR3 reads TGTGCCAGCAGCCAACCTCCGGGGACTAGCGGGCGTGCATACAATGAGCAGTTCTTC. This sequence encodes CASSQPPGTSGRAYNEQFF.

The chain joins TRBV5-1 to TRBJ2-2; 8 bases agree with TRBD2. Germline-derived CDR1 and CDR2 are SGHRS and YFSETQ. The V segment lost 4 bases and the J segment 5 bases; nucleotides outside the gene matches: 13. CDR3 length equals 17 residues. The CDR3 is CASSLTSARATTGELFF. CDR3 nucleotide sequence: TGCGCCAGCAGCCTGACTAGCGCCCGAGCTACTACCGGGGAGCTGTTTTTT.

The CDR3 coding sequence is TGTGCCAGCAGCTCCCCCCCGACGGGAAACACTGAAGCTTTCTTT. It is translated as CASSSPPTGNTEAFF. This chain uses TRBV7-8 with TRBJ1-1; D is uncertain. Trimming removed 4 bases from V and 2 bases from J, with 14 bases in between. The CDR3 covers 15 residues. Per the germline V gene, CDR1 is SGHVS and CDR2 is FQNEAQ.

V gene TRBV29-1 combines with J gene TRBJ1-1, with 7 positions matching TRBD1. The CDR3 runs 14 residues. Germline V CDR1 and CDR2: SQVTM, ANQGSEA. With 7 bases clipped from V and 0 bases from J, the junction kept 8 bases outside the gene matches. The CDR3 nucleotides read TGCAGCGCAGGGGGGCGGACTGTGAACACTGAAGCTTTCTTT. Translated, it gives CSAGGRTVNTEAFF.

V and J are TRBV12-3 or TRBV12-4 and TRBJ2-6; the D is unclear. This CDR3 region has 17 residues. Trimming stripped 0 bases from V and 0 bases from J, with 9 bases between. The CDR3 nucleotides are TGTGCCAGCAGTTTAGCACGGGCCAGCTCTGGGGCCAACGTCCTGACTTTC. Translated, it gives CASSLARASSGANVLTF.

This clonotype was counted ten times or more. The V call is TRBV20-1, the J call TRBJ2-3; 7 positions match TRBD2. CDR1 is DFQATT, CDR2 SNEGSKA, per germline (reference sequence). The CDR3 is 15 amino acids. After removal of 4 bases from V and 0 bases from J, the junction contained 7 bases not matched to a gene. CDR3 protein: CSAISGTLSTDTQYF. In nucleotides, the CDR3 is TGCAGTGCTATAAGCGGGACCTTGAGCACAGATACGCAGTATTTT.

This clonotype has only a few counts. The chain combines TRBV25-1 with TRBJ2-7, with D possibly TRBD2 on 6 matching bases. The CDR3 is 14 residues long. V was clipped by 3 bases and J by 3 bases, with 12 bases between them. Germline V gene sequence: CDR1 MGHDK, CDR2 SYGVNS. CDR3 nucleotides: TGTGCCAGCAGTGACGTAGCGGAGGACTACGAGCAGTACTTC. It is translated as CASSDVAEDYEQYF.

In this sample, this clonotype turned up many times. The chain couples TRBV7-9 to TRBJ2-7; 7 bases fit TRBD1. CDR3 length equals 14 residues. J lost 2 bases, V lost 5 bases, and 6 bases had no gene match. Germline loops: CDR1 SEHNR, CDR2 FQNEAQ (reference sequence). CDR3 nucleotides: TGTGCCAGCAGCATCCCGGGACAGCCCTACGAGCAGTACTTC. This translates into CASSIPGQPYEQYF.

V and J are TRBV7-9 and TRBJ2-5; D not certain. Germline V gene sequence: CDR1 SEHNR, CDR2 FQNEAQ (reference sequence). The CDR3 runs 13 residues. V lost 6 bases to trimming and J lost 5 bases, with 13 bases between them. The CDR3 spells CASRSTLGETQYF. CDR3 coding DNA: TGTGCCAGCAGGTCAACTCTGGGGGAGACCCAGTACTTC.